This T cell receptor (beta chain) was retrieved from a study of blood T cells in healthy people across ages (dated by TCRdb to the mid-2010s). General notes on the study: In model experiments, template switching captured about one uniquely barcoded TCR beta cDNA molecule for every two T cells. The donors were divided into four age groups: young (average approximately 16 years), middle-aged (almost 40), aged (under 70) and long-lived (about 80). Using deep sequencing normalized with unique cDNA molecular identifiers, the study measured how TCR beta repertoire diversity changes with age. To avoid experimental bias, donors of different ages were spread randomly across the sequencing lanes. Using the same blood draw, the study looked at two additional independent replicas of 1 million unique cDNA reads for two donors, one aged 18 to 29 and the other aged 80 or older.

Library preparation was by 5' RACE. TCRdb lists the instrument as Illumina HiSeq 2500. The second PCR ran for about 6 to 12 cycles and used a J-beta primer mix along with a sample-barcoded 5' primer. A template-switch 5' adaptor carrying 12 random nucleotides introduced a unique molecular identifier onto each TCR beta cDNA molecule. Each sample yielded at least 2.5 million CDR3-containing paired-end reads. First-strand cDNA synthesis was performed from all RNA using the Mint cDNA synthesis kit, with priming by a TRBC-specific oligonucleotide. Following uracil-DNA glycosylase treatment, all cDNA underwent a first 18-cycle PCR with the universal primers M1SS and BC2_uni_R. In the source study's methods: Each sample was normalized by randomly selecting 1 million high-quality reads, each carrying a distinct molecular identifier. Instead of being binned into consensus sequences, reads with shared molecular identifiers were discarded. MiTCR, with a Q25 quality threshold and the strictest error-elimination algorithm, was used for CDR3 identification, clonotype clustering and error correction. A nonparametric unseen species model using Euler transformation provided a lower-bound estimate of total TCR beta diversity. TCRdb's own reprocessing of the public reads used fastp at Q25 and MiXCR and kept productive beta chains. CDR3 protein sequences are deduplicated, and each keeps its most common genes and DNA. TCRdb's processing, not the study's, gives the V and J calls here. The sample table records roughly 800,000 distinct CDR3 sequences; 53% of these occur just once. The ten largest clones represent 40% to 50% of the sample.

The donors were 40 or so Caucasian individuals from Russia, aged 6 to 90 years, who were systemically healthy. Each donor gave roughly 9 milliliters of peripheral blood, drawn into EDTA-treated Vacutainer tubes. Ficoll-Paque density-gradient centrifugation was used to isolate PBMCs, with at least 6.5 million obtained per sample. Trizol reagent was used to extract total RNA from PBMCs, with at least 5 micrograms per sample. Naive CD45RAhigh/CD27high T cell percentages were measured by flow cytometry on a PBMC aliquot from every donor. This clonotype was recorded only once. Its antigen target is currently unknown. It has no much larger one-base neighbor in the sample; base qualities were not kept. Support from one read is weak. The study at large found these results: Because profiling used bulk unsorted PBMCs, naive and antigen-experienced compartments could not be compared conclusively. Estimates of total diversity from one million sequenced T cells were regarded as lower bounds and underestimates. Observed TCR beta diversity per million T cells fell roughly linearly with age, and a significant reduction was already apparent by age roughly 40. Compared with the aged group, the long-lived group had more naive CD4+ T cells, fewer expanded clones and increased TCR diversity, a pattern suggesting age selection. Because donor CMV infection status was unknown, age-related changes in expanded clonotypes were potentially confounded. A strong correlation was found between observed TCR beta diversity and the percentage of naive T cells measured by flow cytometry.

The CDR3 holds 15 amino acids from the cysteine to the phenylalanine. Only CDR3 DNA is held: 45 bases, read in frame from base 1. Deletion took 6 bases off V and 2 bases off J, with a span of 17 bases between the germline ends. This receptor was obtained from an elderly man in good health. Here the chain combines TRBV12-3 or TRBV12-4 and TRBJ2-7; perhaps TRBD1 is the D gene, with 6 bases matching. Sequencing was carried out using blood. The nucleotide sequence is TGTGCCAGCAGCCCCCGCCGGCAGGGGCCCTACGAGCAGTACTTC. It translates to CASSPRRQGPYEQYF.